This T cell receptor beta chain was profiled in a study of blood T cell repertoires in COVID-19. This CDR3 spans 11 amino acids. Germline loops: CDR1 MNHEY, CDR2 SVGAGI. Losses at the gene ends were 5 bases for V and 8 bases for J; bases not matched to a gene: 1. Assay used: immunoSEQ multiplex PCR; TCRdb lists only in-frame clones, some missing. The sample shows 140,000 to 150,000 clones, roughly 90% of them seen only once. The V and J genes are TRBV6-5 and TRBJ1-2; 8 nucleotides agree with TRBD1. The receptor comes from a human donor in a cohort sampled during active COVID-19. The sequencing sample was made of peripheral blood. The CDR3, as DNA: TGTGCCAGCAGTCAGGGGGCGGGCTACACCTTC. Protein product: CASSQGAGYTF.